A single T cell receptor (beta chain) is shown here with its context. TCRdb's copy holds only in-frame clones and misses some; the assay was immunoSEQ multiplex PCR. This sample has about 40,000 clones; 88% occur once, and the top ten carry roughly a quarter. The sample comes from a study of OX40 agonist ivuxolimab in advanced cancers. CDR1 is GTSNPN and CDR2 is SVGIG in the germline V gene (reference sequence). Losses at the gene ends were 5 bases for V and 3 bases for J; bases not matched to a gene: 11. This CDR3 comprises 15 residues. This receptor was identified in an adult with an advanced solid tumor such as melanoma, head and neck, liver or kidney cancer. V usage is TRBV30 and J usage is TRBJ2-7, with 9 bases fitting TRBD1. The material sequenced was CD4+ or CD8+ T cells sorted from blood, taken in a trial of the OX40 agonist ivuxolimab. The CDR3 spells CAWLKWAGQGYEQYF. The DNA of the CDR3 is TGTGCCTGGCTTAAGTGGGCGGGACAGGGCTACGAGCAGTACTTC.